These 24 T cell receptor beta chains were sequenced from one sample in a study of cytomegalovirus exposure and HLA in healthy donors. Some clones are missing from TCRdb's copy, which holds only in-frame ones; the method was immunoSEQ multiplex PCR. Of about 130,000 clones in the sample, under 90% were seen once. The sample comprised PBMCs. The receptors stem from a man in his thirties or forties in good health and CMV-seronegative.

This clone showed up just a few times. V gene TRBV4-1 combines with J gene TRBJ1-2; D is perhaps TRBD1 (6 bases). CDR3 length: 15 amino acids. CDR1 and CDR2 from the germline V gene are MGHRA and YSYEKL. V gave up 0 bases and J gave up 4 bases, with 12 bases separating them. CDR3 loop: CASSQERAGVYGYTF. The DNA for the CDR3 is TGCGCCAGCAGCCAAGAAAGGGCAGGGGTCTATGGCTACACCTTC.

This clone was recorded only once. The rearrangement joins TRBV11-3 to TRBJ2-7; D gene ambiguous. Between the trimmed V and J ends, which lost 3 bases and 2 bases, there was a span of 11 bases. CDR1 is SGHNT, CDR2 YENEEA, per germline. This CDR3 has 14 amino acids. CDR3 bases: TGTGCCAGCAGCTTCTTCAGTGCCGCCTACGAGCAGTACTTC. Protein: CASSFFSAAYEQYF.

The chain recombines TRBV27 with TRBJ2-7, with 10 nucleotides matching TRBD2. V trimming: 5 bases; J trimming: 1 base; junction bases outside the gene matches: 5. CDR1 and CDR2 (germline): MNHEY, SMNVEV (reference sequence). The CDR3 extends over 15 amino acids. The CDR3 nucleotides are TGTGCCAGCAGTCTCCTAGCGGGGGTTTCCTACGAGCAGTACTTC. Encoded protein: CASSLLAGVSYEQYF.

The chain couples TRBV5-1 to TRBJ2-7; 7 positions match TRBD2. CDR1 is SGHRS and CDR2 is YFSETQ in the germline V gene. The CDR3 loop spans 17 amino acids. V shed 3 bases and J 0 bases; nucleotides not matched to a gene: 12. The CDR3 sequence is CASSWGGRGSPSYEQYF. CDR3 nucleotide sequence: TGCGCCAGCAGCTGGGGGGGACGAGGATCACCCTCCTACGAGCAGTACTTC.

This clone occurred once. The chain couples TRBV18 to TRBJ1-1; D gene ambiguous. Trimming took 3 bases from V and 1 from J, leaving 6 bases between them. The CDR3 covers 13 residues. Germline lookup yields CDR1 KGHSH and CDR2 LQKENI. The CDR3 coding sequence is TGTGCCAGCTCACCGAGGCAGAACACTGAAGCTTTCTTT. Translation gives CASSPRQNTEAFF.

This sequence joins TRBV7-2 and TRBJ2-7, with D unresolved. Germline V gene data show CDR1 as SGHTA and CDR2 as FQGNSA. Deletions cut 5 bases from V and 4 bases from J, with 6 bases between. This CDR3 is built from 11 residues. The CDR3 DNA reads TGTGCCAGCAGCCCTAGTTACGAGCAGTACTTC. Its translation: CASSPSYEQYF.

The CDR3 is CASSLTRTGRFYEQYF. CDR3 sequence (DNA): TGTGCCAGCAGTTTAACCCGGACAGGGCGCTTCTACGAGCAGTACTTC. The chain recombines TRBV27 with TRBJ2-7, with TRBD1 matching 8 bases. V was pared by 2 bases and J by 3 bases, with 9 bases of the junction left unmatched. The CDR3 consists of 16 residues. CDR1 MNHEY and CDR2 SMNVEV come from the germline V gene (reference sequence).

CDR3 in amino acids: CASSSDRDYNSPLHF. The CDR3 DNA is TGTGCCAGCAGCTCTGACAGGGACTATAATTCACCCCTCCACTTT. V and J are TRBV6-1 and TRBJ1-6; TRBD1 matches at 7 bases. The ends lost 6 bases at V and 3 bases at J; junction bases unmatched: 5. Germline V gene lookup returns CDR1 MNHNS and CDR2 SASEGT. The CDR3 is 15 amino acids.

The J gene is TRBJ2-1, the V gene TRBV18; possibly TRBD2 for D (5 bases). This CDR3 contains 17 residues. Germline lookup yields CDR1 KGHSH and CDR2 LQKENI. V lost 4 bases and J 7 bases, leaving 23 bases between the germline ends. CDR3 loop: CASSLATRSLGSNEQFF. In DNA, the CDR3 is TGTGCCAGCTCACTAGCGACCCGCTCCCTGGGGTCAAATGAGCAGTTCTTC.

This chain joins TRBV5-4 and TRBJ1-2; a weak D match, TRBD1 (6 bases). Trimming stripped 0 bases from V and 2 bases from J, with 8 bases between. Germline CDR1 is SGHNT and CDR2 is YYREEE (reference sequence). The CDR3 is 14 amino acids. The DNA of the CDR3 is TGTGCCAGCAGCTTGGACAGGGCGAACTATGGCTACACCTTC. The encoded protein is CASSLDRANYGYTF.

CDR3 region: CASSVEYGLGTPDGEKLFF. CDR3 bases: TGTGCCAGCAGCGTAGAATACGGATTGGGGACTCCCGACGGGGAAAAACTGTTTTTT. This sequence joins TRBV9 and TRBJ1-4; maybe TRBD1 (5 bases). There are 19 residues in the CDR3. Trimming took 0 bases from V and 8 from J, leaving 26 bases between them. Per the germline V gene, CDR1 is SGDLS and CDR2 is YYNGEE.

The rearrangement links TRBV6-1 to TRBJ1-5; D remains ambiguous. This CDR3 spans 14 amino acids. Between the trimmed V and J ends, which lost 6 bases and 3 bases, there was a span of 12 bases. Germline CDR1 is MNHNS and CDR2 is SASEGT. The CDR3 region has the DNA TGTGCCAGCAGAAGGCAGGCGTTCAATCAGCCCCAGCATTTT. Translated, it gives CASRRQAFNQPQHF.

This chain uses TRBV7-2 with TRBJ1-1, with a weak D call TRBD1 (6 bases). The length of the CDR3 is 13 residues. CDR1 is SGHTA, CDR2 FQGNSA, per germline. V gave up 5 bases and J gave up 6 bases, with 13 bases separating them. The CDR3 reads CASSNHRDAEAFF. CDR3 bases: TGTGCCAGCAGCAACCACAGGGACGCTGAAGCTTTCTTT.

Written as DNA, the CDR3 is TGTGCCAGCAGCGCCCGACTAGTCGATGCCTACGAGCAGTACTTC. Protein sequence: CASSARLVDAYEQYF. The V and J genes are TRBV11-2 and TRBJ2-7; weak D call: TRBD2 (6 bases). The CDR3 consists of 15 residues. The germline V gene encodes CDR1 SGHAT and CDR2 FQNNGV. V lost 5 bases and J lost 2, with 16 bases in between.

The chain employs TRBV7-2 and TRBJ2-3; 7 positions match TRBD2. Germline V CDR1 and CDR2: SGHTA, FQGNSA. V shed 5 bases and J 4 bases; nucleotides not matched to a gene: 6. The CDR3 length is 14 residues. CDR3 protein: CASSIGLGSDTQYF. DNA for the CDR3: TGTGCCAGCAGCATCGGACTAGGGTCAGATACGCAGTATTTT.

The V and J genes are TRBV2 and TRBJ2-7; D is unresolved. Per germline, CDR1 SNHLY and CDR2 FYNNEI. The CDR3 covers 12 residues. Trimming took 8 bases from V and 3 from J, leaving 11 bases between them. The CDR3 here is CASGMSYYEQYF. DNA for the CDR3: TGTGCCAGCGGTATGTCCTACTACGAGCAGTACTTC. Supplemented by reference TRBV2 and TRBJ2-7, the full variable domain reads EPEVTQTPSHQVTQMGQEVILRCVPISNHLYFYWYRQILGQKVEFLVSFYNNEISEKSEIFDDQFSVERPDGSNFTLKIRSTKLEDSAMYFCASGMSYYEQYFGPGTRLTVT.

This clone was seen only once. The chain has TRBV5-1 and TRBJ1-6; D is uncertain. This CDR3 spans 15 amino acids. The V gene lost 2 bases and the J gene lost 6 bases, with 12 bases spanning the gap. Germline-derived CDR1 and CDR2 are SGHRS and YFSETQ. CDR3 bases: TGCGCCAGCAGCTTTTGGGAGGGAGCTAATTCACCCCTCCACTTT. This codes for CASSFWEGANSPLHF.

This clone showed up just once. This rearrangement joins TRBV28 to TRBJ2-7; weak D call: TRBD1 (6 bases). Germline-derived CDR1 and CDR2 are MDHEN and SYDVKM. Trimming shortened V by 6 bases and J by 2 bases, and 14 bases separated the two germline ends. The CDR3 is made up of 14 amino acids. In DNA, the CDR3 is TGTGCCAGCAGCCTACGACAGGAAACCTACGAGCAGTACTTC. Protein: CASSLRQETYEQYF.

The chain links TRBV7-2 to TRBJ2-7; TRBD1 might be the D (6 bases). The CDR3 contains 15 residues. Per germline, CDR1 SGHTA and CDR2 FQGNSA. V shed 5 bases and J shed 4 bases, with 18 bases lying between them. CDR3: CASSLNGQKIYEQYF. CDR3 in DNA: TGTGCCAGCAGCCTGAATGGACAGAAGATTTACGAGCAGTACTTC.

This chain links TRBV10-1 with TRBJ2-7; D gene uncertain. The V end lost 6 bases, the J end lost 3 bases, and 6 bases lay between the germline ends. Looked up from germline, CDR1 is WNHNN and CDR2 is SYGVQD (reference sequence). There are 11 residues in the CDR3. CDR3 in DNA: TGCGCCAGCAGGCAGAACTACGAGCAGTACTTC. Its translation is CASRQNYEQYF.

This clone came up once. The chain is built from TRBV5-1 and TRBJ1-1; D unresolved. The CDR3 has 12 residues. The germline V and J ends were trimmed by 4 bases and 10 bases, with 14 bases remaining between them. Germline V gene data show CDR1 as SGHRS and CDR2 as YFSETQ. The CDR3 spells CASSLPGNRAFF. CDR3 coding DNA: TGCGCCAGCAGCCTGCCGGGAAATCGAGCTTTCTTT.

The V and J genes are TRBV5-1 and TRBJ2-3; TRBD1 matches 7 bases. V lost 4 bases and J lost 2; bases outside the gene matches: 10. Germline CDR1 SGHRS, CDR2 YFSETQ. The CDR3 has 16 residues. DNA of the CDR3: TGCGCCAGCAGCGGTGGGTTCGGACAGGCCACAGATACGCAGTATTTT. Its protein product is CASSGGFGQATDTQYF.

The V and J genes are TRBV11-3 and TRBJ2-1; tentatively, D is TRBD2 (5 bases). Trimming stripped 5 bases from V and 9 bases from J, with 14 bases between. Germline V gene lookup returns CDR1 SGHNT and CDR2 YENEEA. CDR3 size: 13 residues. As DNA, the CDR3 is TGTGCCAGCAGCACGGACGGGGTGGGTGAGCAGTTCTTC. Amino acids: CASSTDGVGEQFF.

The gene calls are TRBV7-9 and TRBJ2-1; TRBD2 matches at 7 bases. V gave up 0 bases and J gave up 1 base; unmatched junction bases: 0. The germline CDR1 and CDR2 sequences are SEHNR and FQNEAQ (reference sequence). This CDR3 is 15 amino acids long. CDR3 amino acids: CASSLALASYNEQFF. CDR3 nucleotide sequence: TGTGCCAGCAGCTTAGCACTAGCGTCCTACAATGAGCAGTTCTTC.